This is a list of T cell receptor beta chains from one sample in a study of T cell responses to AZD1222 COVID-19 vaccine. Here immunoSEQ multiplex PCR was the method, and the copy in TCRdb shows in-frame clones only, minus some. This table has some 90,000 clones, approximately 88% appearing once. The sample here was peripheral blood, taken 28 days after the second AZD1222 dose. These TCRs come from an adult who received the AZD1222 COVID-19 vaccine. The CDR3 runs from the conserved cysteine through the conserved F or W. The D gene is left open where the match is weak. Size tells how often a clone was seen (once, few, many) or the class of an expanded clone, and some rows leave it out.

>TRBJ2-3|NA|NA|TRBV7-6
TGTGCCAGCAGCTTAGCGAGATACTCACGAGCTAGCACAGATACGCAGTATTTT
CASSLARYSRASTDTQYF
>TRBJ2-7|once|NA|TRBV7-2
TGTGCCAGCAGCTTTCAAAGCGGAGCTTACGAGCAGTACTTC
CASSFQSGAYEQYF
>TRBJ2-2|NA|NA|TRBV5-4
TGTGCCAGCAGCTTTATAGGGGGCGGGGAGCTGTTTTTT
CASSFIGGGELFF
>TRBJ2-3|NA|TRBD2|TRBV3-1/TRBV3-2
TGTGCCAGCAGGACTAGCGGGGCCACAGATACGCAGTATTTT
CASRTSGATDTQYF
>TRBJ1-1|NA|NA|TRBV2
TGTGCCAGCAGTAGGACAGAGAACACTGAAGCTTTCTTT
CASSRTENTEAFF
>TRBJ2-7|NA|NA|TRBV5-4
TGTGCCAGCAGCTTTGGCCGGAATGAGCAGTACTTC
CASSFGRNEQYF
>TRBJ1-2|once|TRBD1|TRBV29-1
TGCAGCGTTGAAGAGGGGCCGGGACAGGGTGACTATGGCTACACCTTC
CSVEEGPGQGDYGYTF
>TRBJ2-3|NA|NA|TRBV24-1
TGTGCCACCAGCCTCAGGGGAGATACGCAGTATTTT
CATSLRGDTQYF
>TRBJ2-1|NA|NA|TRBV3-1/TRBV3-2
TGTGCCAGCAGCCGGAGTTCAACAGGTTTAACCTACAATGAGCAGTTCTTC
CASSRSSTGLTYNEQFF
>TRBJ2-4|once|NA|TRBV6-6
TGTGCCAGCAGTTCTGGGGGGATAGCCAAAAACATTCAGTACTTC
CASSSGGIAKNIQYF
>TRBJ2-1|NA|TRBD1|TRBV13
TGTGCCAGCAGCTTCCGGGACAGGGGAGTCAATGAGCAGTTCTTC
CASSFRDRGVNEQFF
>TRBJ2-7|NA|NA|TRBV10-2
TGCGCCAGCCGAGGATACAGCGAGCAGTACTTC
CASRGYSEQYF
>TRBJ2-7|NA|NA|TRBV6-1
TGTGCCAGCAGTGAATCGGGGTCCGCCTACGAGCAGTACTTC
CASSESGSAYEQYF
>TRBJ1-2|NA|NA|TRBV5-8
TGTGCCAGCAGCTCCCCCGGGACGCCCAGTTTGGGCTACACCTTC
CASSSPGTPSLGYTF
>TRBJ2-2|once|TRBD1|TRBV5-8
TGTGCCAGCAGCGGGGGACAGGTAGCCACCGGGGAGCTGTTTTTT
CASSGGQVATGELFF
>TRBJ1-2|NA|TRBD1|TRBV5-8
TGTGCCAGCAGCACCTCCGGGACAGGGGATTCTAACTATGGCTACACCTTC
CASSTSGTGDSNYGYTF
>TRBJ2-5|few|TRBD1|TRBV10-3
TGTGCCATCAGTGAGCAAAGACAGGGGGCGCGAGGAGAGACCCAGTACTTC
CAISEQRQGARGETQYF
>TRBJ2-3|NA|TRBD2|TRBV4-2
TGTGCCAGCAGCCAAGTTGGGACTAGACAAGGGACAGATACGCAGTATTTT
CASSQVGTRQGTDTQYF